Shown below are 22 T cell receptor beta chains from a single sample sequenced in a study of cytomegalovirus exposure and HLA in healthy donors. TCRdb's table, derived via immunoSEQ multiplex PCR, lists solely in-frame clones and lacks some. The table lists 150,000 to 180,000 clones, 65% to 90% of them singletons. The sequencing input was PBMCs. All receptors derive from a man aged 18 to 35 in good health and CMV-seropositive.

This clone was counted once. The chain has TRBV7-8 and TRBJ2-7; 7 nucleotides line up with TRBD1. From germline, CDR1 is SGHVS and CDR2 FQNEAQ. The CDR3 is made up of 15 amino acids. V dropped 3 bases and J dropped 6; count of bases not matched to a gene: 11. This CDR3 is CASSLTGTDGSEQYF. The CDR3 bases are TGTGCCAGCAGCTTGACCGGGACAGACGGTTCCGAGCAGTACTTC.

The CDR3 region has the DNA TGTGCCAGCAGCTTAGTAAAAGAGACCCAGTACTTC. Its protein product is CASSLVKETQYF. V and J are TRBV7-6 and TRBJ2-5; D unresolved. The CDR3 spans 12 residues. Germline assignment: CDR1 SGHVS and CDR2 FNYEAQ. Deletions cut 1 base from V and 3 bases from J, with 3 bases between.

The CDR3 is CASSAGQGNTEAFF. The CDR3 DNA follows: TGTGCCAGCAGCGCGGGACAGGGAAACACTGAAGCTTTCTTT. V is TRBV7-9 and J is TRBJ1-1; 9 nucleotides match TRBD1. The CDR3 spans 14 residues. The germline V gene encodes CDR1 SEHNR and CDR2 FQNEAQ (reference sequence). Trimming removed 5 bases from V and 2 bases from J; junction bases left unmatched: 3.

The V and J genes are TRBV6-1 and TRBJ1-2, with 8 bases matching TRBD1. The CDR3 spans 15 residues. V trimming: 6 bases; J trimming: 5 bases; junction bases outside the gene matches: 11. The germline CDR1 and CDR2 sequences are MNHNS and SASEGT. The CDR3 DNA follows: TGTGCCAGCAGAAGATTCCCACAGGGGGAGTATGGCTACACCTTC. Amino acids: CASRRFPQGEYGYTF.

This clone has just one count. V and J are TRBV4-1 and TRBJ1-1; no definite D call. The germline V and J ends were trimmed by 0 bases and 5 bases, with 19 bases remaining between them. The CDR3 consists of 17 residues. Germline V CDR1 and CDR2: MGHRA, YSYEKL. The CDR3: CASSQERTRPRGTEAFF. The CDR3 nucleotides are TGCGCCAGCAGCCAAGAGAGGACGAGGCCTCGGGGAACTGAAGCTTTCTTT.

The genes are TRBV27 and TRBJ2-1; 14 bases agree with TRBD2. The CDR3 consists of 22 residues. Germline trimming cut 5 bases from V and 2 bases from J; bases unmatched to any gene: 20. Germline V lookup: CDR1 MNHEY, CDR2 SMNVEV (reference sequence). The CDR3 protein is CASSPVQGLAGDLVPPYNEQFF. Written as DNA, the CDR3 is TGTGCCAGCAGTCCTGTCCAGGGACTAGCGGGAGACCTCGTCCCTCCCTACAATGAGCAGTTCTTC.

The chain carries TRBV11-1 and TRBJ2-1, with TRBD2 matching over 13 bases. V was pared by 3 bases and J by 0 bases, with 8 bases of the junction left unmatched. CDR3 length equals 19 residues. The germline gives CDR1 SGHAT, CDR2 FQDESV (reference sequence). CDR3 amino acids: CASSFDPGLAGSSYNEQFF. CDR3 sequence (DNA): TGTGCCAGCAGCTTCGACCCGGGACTAGCGGGGAGCTCCTACAATGAGCAGTTCTTC.

There are a few counts of this clone. J is TRBJ2-7 and V is TRBV2; 9 bases fit TRBD1. CDR1 SNHLY and CDR2 FYNNEI come from the germline V gene. The V gene end was trimmed by 10 bases and the J gene end by 7 bases; junction bases not matched to a gene: 11. The CDR3 has 13 amino acids. The CDR3 nucleotides read TGTGCCACCAAGGTACAGGGGGCTGGTGAGCAGTACTTC. Translation: CATKVQGAGEQYF.

This chain connects TRBV4-1 to TRBJ1-5; TRBD1 aligns across 8 bases. This CDR3 spans 16 amino acids. Trimming at V came to 0 bases and at J to 2 bases, leaving 3 bases not matched to a gene. Germline values: CDR1 MGHRA, CDR2 YSYEKL. CDR3 DNA: TGCGCCAGCAGCCAAGACGGACAGGGAGGCAATCAGCCCCAGCATTTT. It specifies CASSQDGQGGNQPQHF.

This chain joins TRBV7-9 and TRBJ2-7, with D maybe TRBD1 (5 bases). The CDR3 length is 12 residues. Germline V gene lookup returns CDR1 SEHNR and CDR2 FQNEAQ (reference sequence). V gave up 3 bases and J gave up 3 bases, with 6 bases separating them. Here the CDR3 reads CASSFQGYEQYF. Here the CDR3 DNA reads TGTGCCAGCAGCTTCCAGGGCTACGAGCAGTACTTC.

The V call is TRBV7-8, the J call TRBJ1-2; TRBD1 matches 8 bases. V was pared by 1 base and J by 6 bases, with 7 bases of the junction left unmatched. The CDR3 is made up of 15 amino acids. The germline V gene encodes CDR1 SGHVS and CDR2 FQNEAQ. CDR3 nucleotide sequence: TGTGCCAGCAGCTTAGGGGAGACAGGGGTCGATGGCTACACCTTC. It yields the protein CASSLGETGVDGYTF.

The rearrangement links TRBV4-1 to TRBJ2-5, with a possible D match to TRBD2 (6 bases). The CDR3 is 17 residues long. Germline values: CDR1 MGHRA, CDR2 YSYEKL. Trimming pared 4 bases from V and 5 bases from J, leaving 23 bases between. CDR3 bases: TGCGCCAGCAGCCCCCCGGTAGGTGTCGGGGGACGGGAGACCCAGTACTTC. This sequence encodes CASSPPVGVGGRETQYF.

This clone was picked up a small number of times. The chain combines TRBV5-4 with TRBJ2-2; TRBD1 is a possible D gene (6 bases). This CDR3 contains 12 residues. V lost 4 bases and J lost 7, with 8 bases in between. CDR1 and CDR2 (germline): SGHNT, YYREEE (reference sequence). The CDR3 protein is CASSLGGGELFF. DNA of the CDR3: TGTGCCAGCAGCCTAGGGGGCGGGGAGCTGTTTTTT. Complete variable domain (other parts from reference TRBV5-4 and TRBJ2-2): ETGVTQSPTHLIKTRGQQVTLRCSSQSGHNTVSWYQQALGQGPQFIFQYYREEENGRGNFPPRFSGLQFPNYSSELNVNALELDDSALYLCASSLGGGELFFGEGSRLTVL.

The chain couples TRBV25-1 to TRBJ2-1; D is unresolved. Per germline, CDR1 MGHDK and CDR2 SYGVNS. The CDR3 runs to 14 residues. V lost 10 bases to trimming and J lost 0 bases, with 13 bases between them. In DNA form, the CDR3 reads TGTGCCACGCGGCGGTTCAGCTCCTACAATGAGCAGTTCTTC. Protein product: CATRRFSSYNEQFF.

The chain joins TRBV20-1 to TRBJ2-3; D is ambiguous. Trimming took 0 bases from V and 6 from J, leaving 4 bases between them. The CDR3 runs 11 residues. Germline lookup yields CDR1 DFQATT and CDR2 SNEGSKA (reference sequence). CDR3 region: CSARDQDTQYF. The CDR3 DNA sequence: TGCAGTGCTAGAGATCAGGATACGCAGTATTTT.

This chain connects TRBV29-1 to TRBJ2-7; the D is unclear. Looked up from germline, CDR1 is SQVTM and CDR2 is ANQGSEA. The ends were cut back, 3 bases at V and 2 bases at J, with 11 bases in the middle. This CDR3 has 13 amino acids. CDR3 residues: CSVDLGRPYEQYF. Written as DNA, the CDR3 is TGCAGCGTTGACCTTGGCAGGCCCTACGAGCAGTACTTC.

The chain links TRBV5-1 to TRBJ2-7; D is ambiguous. V was pared by 0 bases and J by 0 bases, with 7 bases between. Germline CDR1 SGHRS, CDR2 YFSETQ. CDR3 length: 14 residues. CDR3 loop: CASSLVTGSYEQYF. CDR3 coding DNA: TGCGCCAGCAGCTTGGTGACGGGCTCCTACGAGCAGTACTTC.

The genes are TRBV6-4 and TRBJ2-3, with 9 bases lining up with TRBD1. CDR1 and CDR2 (germline): MRHNA, SNTAGT. The CDR3 sequence is 16 residues long. V lost 8 bases and J lost 5; bases outside the gene matches: 14. Written as DNA, the CDR3 is TGTGCCAGCTCCAGAACAGGGGGCCGGGAAGGAGATACGCAGTATTTT. It translates to CASSRTGGREGDTQYF.

The rearrangement joins TRBV4-3 to TRBJ2-3; TRBD2 matches 9 bases. From germline, CDR1 is LGHNA and CDR2 YSLEER. This CDR3 region has 14 residues. J gave up 5 bases and V 4 bases, and 4 bases lay outside the gene matches. This CDR3 reads CASSLSGREDTQYF. The DNA for the CDR3 is TGCGCCAGCAGCCTTAGCGGGAGAGAAGATACGCAGTATTTT.

This clone was observed once. The chain couples TRBV4-3 to TRBJ2-7; 7 bases agree with TRBD1. This CDR3 region has 13 residues. Germline V gene sequence: CDR1 LGHNA, CDR2 YSLEER. J was trimmed by 7 bases and V by 3 bases; bases with no gene match: 6. The CDR3 spells CASSHSTGSEQYF. Here the CDR3 DNA reads TGCGCCAGCAGCCATTCGACAGGGTCTGAGCAGTACTTC.

This clone has only one observation. The V gene is TRBV18, the J gene TRBJ1-1, with 7 positions matching TRBD1. Losses at the gene ends were 6 bases for V and 3 bases for J; bases not matched to a gene: 10. The CDR3 is made up of 15 amino acids. Germline CDR1 KGHSH, CDR2 LQKENI. CDR3 residues: CASSPSRGWDTEAFF. DNA for the CDR3: TGTGCCAGCTCTCCTAGCAGGGGGTGGGACACTGAAGCTTTCTTT.

This chain joins TRBV6-5 and TRBJ1-1; 9 positions agree with TRBD1. J gave up 4 bases and V 0 bases, and 3 bases lay outside the gene matches. Germline CDR1 reads MNHEY; CDR2 reads SVGAGI. The CDR3 contains 15 residues. As DNA, the CDR3 is TGTGCCAGCAGTTACTCACAGGGGGCTGCCACTGAAGCTTTCTTT. It is translated as CASSYSQGAATEAFF.